A selection of T cell receptor beta chains follows, all from one sample in a study of blood T cell repertoires in COVID-19. The data were produced by immunoSEQ multiplex PCR, yet TCRdb's version contains in-frame clones alone and is incomplete. The table lists about 210,000 clones, over 80% of them singletons, with about 0.95% in the top ten. The sequencing sample was made of peripheral blood. These receptors were obtained from a man between 60 and 75 years old with COVID-19, enrolled during active disease. Each CDR3 is given with its conserved first and last residue. A D gene is named only where the DNA matches it firmly.

>12|TRBJ1-2|TRBV5-6|-
CASTRPGGGYTF
TGTGCCAGCACTCGACCGGGGGGTGGCTACACCTTC
>14|TRBJ1-6|TRBV3-1/TRBV3-2|-
CASSGGGYNSPLHF
TGTGCCAGCAGCGGGGGGGGGTATAATTCACCCCTCCACTTT
>13|TRBJ2-1|TRBV28|-
CATLLSSYNEQFF
TGTGCCACCCTCTTGAGCTCCTACAATGAGCAGTTCTTC
>16|TRBJ1-2|TRBV19|TRBD1
CASRITGQGAFGGYTF
TGTGCCAGTCGCATCACGGGACAGGGGGCTTTTGGCGGCTACACCTTC
>12|TRBJ2-7|TRBV3-1/TRBV3-2|TRBD2
CASSHTSAEQYF
TGTGCCAGCAGCCACACTAGCGCTGAGCAGTACTTC
>14|TRBJ2-7|TRBV28|TRBD2
CASKSSGKVYEQYF
TGTGCCAGCAAATCTAGCGGGAAGGTCTACGAGCAGTACTTC
>18|TRBJ1-1|TRBV11-2|TRBD1
CASSLKEQGTHEDTEAFF
TGTGCCAGCAGCTTAAAGGAACAGGGGACTCACGAAGACACTGAAGCTTTCTTT
>18|TRBJ1-6|TRBV19|-
CASSIGTGQISYNSPLHF
TGTGCCAGTAGTATAGGAACGGGACAAATCTCCTATAATTCACCCCTCCACTTT
>14|TRBJ2-4|TRBV19|-
CASSPLLVGNIQYF
TGTGCCAGTAGTCCACTACTAGTGGGAAACATTCAGTACTTC
>14|TRBJ2-5|TRBV10-3|TRBD2
CAISVGGARETQYF
TGTGCCATCAGTGTCGGGGGGGCCAGAGAGACCCAGTACTTC
>16|TRBJ2-3|TRBV19|-
CASSPKEASSTDTQYF
TGTGCCAGTAGTCCAAAGGAAGCGTCTAGCACAGATACGCAGTATTTT
>16|TRBJ2-1|TRBV27|TRBD2
CASSPLWGGSIDEQFF
TGTGCCAGCAGTCCTTTGTGGGGGGGAAGTATCGATGAGCAGTTCTTC
>16|TRBJ1-1|TRBV27|-
CASSLSSGAGGTEAFF
TGTGCCAGCAGTTTATCGAGCGGGGCGGGGGGCACTGAAGCTTTCTTT
>15|TRBJ2-5|TRBV5-1|TRBD2
CASSLAGGIQETQYF
TGCGCCAGCAGCTTGGCGGGGGGGATCCAAGAGACCCAGTACTTC
>15|TRBJ1-5|TRBV10-2|-
CASSESIRSNQPQHF
TGCGCCAGCAGTGAGTCAATCCGTAGCAATCAGCCCCAGCATTTT
>14|TRBJ1-3|TRBV30|-
CAWSRTVSGNTIYF
TGTGCCTGGAGTCGGACTGTCTCTGGAAACACCATATATTTT
>16|TRBJ2-1|TRBV11-1|-
CASSLYWTDTYNEQFF
TGTGCCAGCAGTTTGTACTGGACTGACACCTACAATGAGCAGTTCTTC
>14|TRBJ1-6|TRBV2|TRBD1
CASSSGTGVSPLHF
TGTGCCAGCAGTTCCGGGACAGGAGTTTCACCCCTCCACTTT
>14|TRBJ1-2|TRBV19|-
CASSILTGNYGYTF
TGTGCCAGTAGTATACTAACAGGGAACTATGGCTACACCTTC
>16|TRBJ1-2|TRBV7-2|TRBD1
CASSLGDRDNNYGYTF
TGTGCCAGCAGCTTAGGAGACAGGGATAATAACTATGGCTACACCTTC
>15|TRBJ2-7|TRBV5-1|TRBD1
CASSDGTGTYYEQYF
TGCGCCAGCAGCGACGGGACAGGGACCTACTACGAGCAGTACTTC
>14|TRBJ2-7|TRBV2|TRBD2
CASRGLAAAYEQYF
TGTGCCAGCAGGGGACTAGCGGCTGCCTACGAGCAGTACTTC
>14|TRBJ2-5|TRBV5-1|TRBD1
CASSFSGQGETQYF
TGCGCCAGCAGCTTTTCCGGACAGGGTGAGACCCAGTACTTC
>15|TRBJ2-6|TRBV5-6|-
CASSLSGAGANVLTF
TGTGCCAGCAGCTTGAGTGGGGCCGGGGCCAACGTCCTGACTTTC